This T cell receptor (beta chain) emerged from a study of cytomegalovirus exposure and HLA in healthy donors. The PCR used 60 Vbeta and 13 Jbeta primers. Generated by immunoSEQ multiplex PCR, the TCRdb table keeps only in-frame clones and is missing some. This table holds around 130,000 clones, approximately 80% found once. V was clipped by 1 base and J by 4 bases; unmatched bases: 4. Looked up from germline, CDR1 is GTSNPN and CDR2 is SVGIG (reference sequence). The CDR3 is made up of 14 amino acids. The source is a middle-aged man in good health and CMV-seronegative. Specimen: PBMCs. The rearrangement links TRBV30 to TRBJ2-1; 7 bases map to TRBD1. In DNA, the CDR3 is TGTGCCTGGAGTGCGGGGACAGTTTACAATGAGCAGTTCTTC. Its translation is CAWSAGTVYNEQFF.